Listed here are 26 T cell receptor beta chains from one sample, sequenced in a study of shared clonotypes between healthy human individuals. Produced via immunoSEQ multiplex PCR; TCRdb's table is partial and in-frame only. This table holds around 700,000 clones, less than 80% found once. The sequencing input was memory CD4+ T cells sorted from blood. Noted subset: CD45RA-negative fraction. These receptors were collected from a woman under 40 in good health.

In its sample, this clone was seen many times. The chain uses TRBV29-1 and TRBJ1-5, with a possible D match to TRBD1 (5 bases). Germline V lookup: CDR1 SQVTM, CDR2 ANQGSEA. The CDR3 spans 13 residues. The germline V and J ends were trimmed by 4 bases and 2 bases, with 9 bases remaining between them. CDR3 region: CSVGRGGNQPQHF. CDR3 in DNA: TGCAGCGTTGGGCGGGGGGGCAATCAGCCCCAGCATTTT. Based on the CDR3 plus reference TRBV29-1 and TRBJ1-5, the full variable domain is SAVISQKPSRDICQRGTSLTIQCQVDSQVTMMFWYRQQPGQSLTLIATANQGSEATYESGFVIDKFPISRPNLTFSTLTVSNMSPEDSSIYLCSVGRGGNQPQHFGDGTRLSIL.

This chain links TRBV10-1 with TRBJ2-7; 11 bases agree with TRBD2. After removal of 4 bases from V and 0 bases from J, the junction contained 5 bases not matched to a gene. The CDR3 is 16 residues long. Germline CDR1 is WNHNN and CDR2 is SYGVQD (reference sequence). CDR3 sequence reads: CASSAGTSGTSYEQYF. CDR3 DNA: TGCGCCAGCAGTGCCGGGACTAGCGGTACCTCCTACGAGCAGTACTTC.

The chain couples TRBV14 to TRBJ2-1; a possible D gene is TRBD2 (5 bases). Trimming removed 6 bases at V and 7 bases at J, with 13 bases between. The CDR3 covers 13 residues. Germline loops: CDR1 SGHDN, CDR2 FVKESK. The CDR3 DNA reads as TGTGCCAGCAGTGATCTAGCCCTGAATGAGCAGTTCTTC. It encodes CASSDLALNEQFF.

This chain connects TRBV1 to TRBJ2-7. TRBV1 is assigned pseudogene status. The CDR3 is 16 residues long. The DNA for the CDR3 is TGCACCAGCAGCCAGCCCCACCGCGGCAGGATCTACGAGCAGTACTTC. It translates to CTSSQPHRGRIYEQYF.

This chain links TRBV6-1 with TRBJ2-5; unclear D gene. Germline lookup yields CDR1 MNHNS and CDR2 SASEGT. V lost 2 bases to trimming and J lost 3 bases, with 16 bases between them. There are 16 residues in the CDR3. The chain's CDR3 is CASSEQPDHPKETQYF. DNA of the CDR3: TGTGCCAGCAGTGAACAGCCGGATCACCCTAAAGAGACCCAGTACTTC.

This chain links TRBV10-2 with TRBJ1-1; no firm D call. Germline V gene sequence: CDR1 WSHSY, CDR2 SAAADI. This CDR3 contains 13 residues. The V end lost 4 bases, the J end lost 7 bases, and 13 bases lay between the germline ends. This CDR3 is CASSVEGRGEAFF. CDR3 bases: TGCGCCAGCAGTGTAGAGGGTCGCGGTGAAGCTTTCTTT.

The chain employs TRBV7-9 and TRBJ2-3; TRBD2 agrees at 8 bases. J gave up 1 base and V 1 base, and 4 bases lay outside the gene matches. Germline V lookup: CDR1 SEHNR, CDR2 FQNEAQ (reference sequence). The CDR3 runs to 16 residues. The CDR3 coding sequence is TGTGCCAGCAGCTTAGGAGCGGGAGCGGGCACAGATACGCAGTATTTT. Translated, it gives CASSLGAGAGTDTQYF.

The rearrangement uses TRBV25-1 and TRBJ1-4, with no clear D. Trimming took 5 bases from V and 12 from J, leaving 22 bases between them. This CDR3 is 15 amino acids long. Germline CDR1 MGHDK, CDR2 SYGVNS. The CDR3 loop reads CASSNPGTLGSELFF. CDR3 coding DNA: TGTGCCAGCAGTAACCCCGGCACCTTGGGGTCGGAACTGTTTTTT.

The rearrangement joins TRBV5-4 to TRBJ2-3; D might be TRBD2 (5 bases). V dropped 0 bases and J dropped 2 bases, with 19 bases sitting between them. The CDR3 runs 18 residues. Germline CDR1 SGHNT, CDR2 YYREEE (reference sequence). The CDR3 is CASSLAGLQRRITDTQYF. In DNA, the CDR3 is TGTGCCAGCAGCTTGGCCGGGCTCCAACGGAGGATCACAGATACGCAGTATTTT.

This sequence joins TRBV27 and TRBJ1-1, with D perhaps matching TRBD1 (5 bases). Looked up from germline, CDR1 is MNHEY and CDR2 is SMNVEV (reference sequence). This CDR3 spans 14 amino acids. Deletions cut 0 bases from V and 5 bases from J, with 10 bases between. The CDR3 reads CASSLSPGRTEAFF. CDR3 DNA sequence: TGTGCCAGCAGTTTATCCCCAGGGCGGACTGAAGCTTTCTTT.

V gene TRBV5-1 combines with J gene TRBJ1-5; TRBD1 might be the D (6 bases). This CDR3 region has 14 residues. Germline V gene lookup returns CDR1 SGHRS and CDR2 YFSETQ. V lost 6 bases and J lost 7, with 17 bases in between. In DNA form, the CDR3 reads TGCGCCAGCAAAGGGCAGGGACAATGGCAGCCCCAGCATTTT. Residues: CASKGQGQWQPQHF.

The chain uses TRBV6-1 and TRBJ2-1; possibly TRBD2 for D (6 bases). CDR1 is MNHNS, CDR2 SASEGT, per germline. V lost 6 bases and J lost 5, with 20 bases in between. The CDR3 has 16 amino acids. In nucleotides, the CDR3 is TGTGCCAGCAGCGAAAACGACTTCGCGGGAAACAATGAGCAGTTCTTC. Protein sequence: CASSENDFAGNNEQFF.

This CDR3 reads CASSDADRQETQYF. In nucleotides, the CDR3 is TGTGCCAGCAGTGACGCAGACAGACAAGAGACCCAGTACTTC. The rearrangement joins TRBV25-1 to TRBJ2-5; weak D call: TRBD1 (5 bases). This CDR3 comprises 14 residues. Germline V gene sequence: CDR1 MGHDK, CDR2 SYGVNS. Between the trimmed V and J ends, which lost 3 bases and 2 bases, there was a span of 10 bases.

This chain joins TRBV29-1 and TRBJ2-1; 7 nucleotides agree with TRBD2. CDR3 length: 13 residues. Looked up from germline, CDR1 is SQVTM and CDR2 is ANQGSEA. The trim removed 2 bases at V and 10 bases at J, leaving 8 bases unmatched. The CDR3 reads CSVEFKGLREQFF. CDR3 nucleotides: TGCAGCGTTGAATTTAAGGGACTACGAGAGCAGTTCTTC.

The chain joins TRBV7-9 to TRBJ2-5; 8 positions agree with TRBD1. The V gene end was trimmed by 5 bases and the J gene end by 1 base; junction bases not matched to a gene: 3. CDR3 size: 14 residues. Germline V gene data show CDR1 as SEHNR and CDR2 as FQNEAQ (reference sequence). The CDR3 region is CASSTDRGQETQYF. The CDR3 region has the DNA TGTGCCAGCAGCACAGACAGGGGCCAAGAGACCCAGTACTTC.

The chain links TRBV27 to TRBJ1-1; TRBD1 aligns across 8 bases. The CDR3 runs 13 residues. The germline gives CDR1 MNHEY, CDR2 SMNVEV (reference sequence). V shed 8 bases, J shed 1 base, and the junction held 3 bases outside the gene matches. DNA of the CDR3: TGTGCCAGCTCGGACAGGGAGAACACTGAAGCTTTCTTT. This gives the protein CASSDRENTEAFF.

Turning to this clone: This sample includes further DNA sequences coding for the same CDR3. The chain has TRBV6-1 and TRBJ2-3; D is uncertain. This CDR3 has 13 amino acids. CDR1 and CDR2 (germline): MNHNS, SASEGT. Trimming took off 2 bases at V and 3 bases at J, with 6 bases between the two ends. The CDR3 DNA reads as TGTGCCAGCAGTGAATCGAGGACAGATACGCAGTATTTT. It translates to CASSESRTDTQYF.

The chain has TRBV28 and TRBJ1-5, with D possibly TRBD1 on 6 matching bases. This CDR3 is built from 14 residues. Per germline, CDR1 MDHEN and CDR2 SYDVKM. Trimming cost V 6 bases and J 11 bases, with 20 bases left between them. CDR3 loop: CASSRTNTGLAQHF. CDR3 in DNA: TGTGCCAGCAGCCGAACCAATACAGGGCTCGCCCAGCATTTT. The full variable domain, in which reference TRBV28 and TRBJ1-5 provide the parts outside the CDR3, is DVKVTQSSRYLVKRTGEKVFLECVQDMDHENMFWYRQDPGLGLRLIYFSYDVKMKEKGDIPEGYSVSREKKERFSLILESASTNQTSMYLCASSRTNTGLAQHFGDGTRLSIL.

The V call is TRBV28, the J call TRBJ1-5; D gene unclear. V lost 3 bases and J 0 bases, leaving 15 bases between the germline ends. The V gene's germline CDR1 is MDHEN and CDR2 SYDVKM. The CDR3 loop spans 17 amino acids. The CDR3 DNA reads as TGTGCCAGCAGTTTCCCGGACTCCGCTTATAGCAATCAGCCCCAGCATTTT. It yields the protein CASSFPDSAYSNQPQHF.

This clone came up a few times. The chain uses TRBV30 and TRBJ2-2; possible D gene TRBD2, 6 bases. CDR1 GTSNPN and CDR2 SVGIG come from the germline V gene (reference sequence). With 4 bases removed from V and 7 bases from J, the gap between germline ends came to 19 bases. This CDR3 is 15 amino acids long. The CDR3 protein is CAWINSGAVGGELFF. The CDR3 DNA follows: TGTGCCTGGATCAATAGCGGAGCGGTCGGCGGGGAGCTGTTTTTT.

The V and J genes are TRBV15 and TRBJ1-2; no clear D gene. With 0 bases removed from V and 3 bases from J, the gap between germline ends came to 8 bases. This CDR3 spans 14 amino acids. The germline gives CDR1 LNHNV, CDR2 YYDKDF (reference sequence). The chain's CDR3 is CATSRDTSDYGYTF. The CDR3 DNA is TGTGCCACCAGCAGAGATACAAGCGACTATGGCTACACCTTC.

The V call is TRBV28, the J call TRBJ2-7; 10 bases line up with TRBD2. Germline loops: CDR1 MDHEN, CDR2 SYDVKM. CDR3 length: 21 residues. The V gene end was trimmed by 3 bases and the J gene end by 4 bases; junction bases not matched to a gene: 24. CDR3 bases: TGTGCCAGCAGTTTTCGTCGTTTGGGACCTAGCGGGAGAGGGATGGGGTACGAGCAGTACTTC. It codes for CASSFRRLGPSGRGMGYEQYF. Using reference TRBV28 and TRBJ2-7 for the parts outside the CDR3, the full variable domain is DVKVTQSSRYLVKRTGEKVFLECVQDMDHENMFWYRQDPGLGLRLIYFSYDVKMKEKGDIPEGYSVSREKKERFSLILESASTNQTSMYLCASSFRRLGPSGRGMGYEQYFGPGTRLTVT.

The V call is TRBV5-4, the J call TRBJ2-2, with D possibly TRBD2 on 6 matching bases. Per germline, CDR1 SGHNT and CDR2 YYREEE (reference sequence). This CDR3 contains 15 residues. The germline V and J ends were trimmed by 4 bases and 4 bases, with 14 bases remaining between them. DNA for the CDR3: TGTGCCAGCAGCCTTCAGGGAGGAGTCACCGGGGAGCTGTTTTTT. This encodes CASSLQGGVTGELFF. Based on the CDR3 plus reference TRBV5-4 and TRBJ2-2, the full variable domain is ETGVTQSPTHLIKTRGQQVTLRCSSQSGHNTVSWYQQALGQGPQFIFQYYREEENGRGNFPPRFSGLQFPNYSSELNVNALELDDSALYLCASSLQGGVTGELFFGEGSRLTVL.

This clone was detected a few times. The V call is TRBV5-1, the J call TRBJ2-7; 8 bases map to TRBD2. V was pared by 4 bases and J by 0 bases, with 9 bases of the junction left unmatched. This CDR3 is built from 16 residues. Germline CDR1 SGHRS, CDR2 YFSETQ. The CDR3 reads CASSEPSGRTSYEQYF. For the CDR3, the DNA is TGCGCCAGCAGCGAACCTAGCGGGCGCACCTCCTACGAGCAGTACTTC.

The genes are TRBV5-4 and TRBJ2-5, with 9 nucleotides matching TRBD2. Losses at the gene ends were 0 bases for V and 5 bases for J; bases not matched to a gene: 5. The V gene's germline CDR1 is SGHNT and CDR2 YYREEE (reference sequence). The length of the CDR3 is 15 residues. The CDR3 bases are TGTGCCAGCAGCTTGGCGGGACTAGCCGGTGAGACCCAGTACTTC. Amino acid sequence: CASSLAGLAGETQYF.

The rearrangement uses TRBV7-2 and TRBJ1-4; TRBD1 matches 7 bases. Looked up from germline, CDR1 is SGHTA and CDR2 is FQGNSA. This CDR3 is built from 16 residues. V was clipped by 11 bases and J by 4 bases; unmatched bases: 16. CDR3 DNA sequence: TGTGCCTCCAGCTTAGATCCTCCAGGGGGTAATGAAAAACTGTTTTTT. Its translation is CASSLDPPGGNEKLFF.